These 17 T cell receptor beta chains came from one sample sequenced in a study of identical twins. TCRdb re-analysed the 5' RACE reads in MiXCR, keeping a single row per CDR3 protein. The table shows under 300,000 distinct CDR3 sequences, with roughly 13% occurring only once. The sample was also reused in another study, on yellow fever vaccine responses in identical twins.

The sequencing sample was made of memory (CD45RO+) T cells sorted from blood. Receptors were obtained from a woman aged 18-35 years in good health.

This clonotype was seen only a few times. The chain is built from TRBV3-1 and TRBJ2-3; TRBD2 matches 12 bases. This CDR3 comprises 19 residues. V dropped 0 bases and J dropped 2; count of bases not matched to a gene: 9. CDR1 and CDR2 (germline): LGHDT, YNNKEL (reference sequence). CDR3 region: CASSQEGLAGGLNTDTQYF. The CDR3 DNA sequence: TGTGCCAGCAGCCAAGAGGGGCTAGCGGGGGGGCTAAACACAGATACGCAGTATTTT.

Many counts were recorded for this clonotype. The V gene is TRBV5-1, the J gene TRBJ1-4, with D hard to call. Germline V gives CDR1 SGHRS, CDR2 YFSETQ. This CDR3 has 14 residues. Trimming removed 0 bases at V and 0 bases at J, with 3 bases between. The CDR3 DNA is TGCGCCAGCAGCTTGGAATCAACTAATGAAAAACTGTTTTTT. This gives the protein CASSLESTNEKLFF.

This clonotype was detected only a few times. This chain links TRBV4-1 with TRBJ1-2, with 8 bases matching TRBD1. The CDR3 runs 15 residues. Germline CDR1 MGHRA, CDR2 YSYEKL. Germline trimming cut 4 bases from V and 2 bases from J; bases unmatched to any gene: 6. This CDR3 is CASSRPDRENYGYTF. The CDR3 DNA reads as TGCGCCAGCAGCCGCCCGGACAGGGAGAACTATGGCTACACCTTC.

This clonotype was found a few times. The V and J genes are TRBV11-2 and TRBJ2-7; 7 nucleotides agree with TRBD1. Germline-derived CDR1 and CDR2 are SGHAT and FQNNGV. The CDR3 runs to 14 residues. V was pared by 5 bases and J by 1 base, with 5 bases of the junction left unmatched. The CDR3: CASSLGQTSYEQYF. The DNA for the CDR3 is TGTGCCAGCAGCCTGGGACAGACATCCTACGAGCAGTACTTC.

This clonotype has a handful of counts. The chain has TRBV7-2 and TRBJ2-6, with 9 bases fitting TRBD1. Looked up from germline, CDR1 is SGHTA and CDR2 is FQGNSA. CDR3 length equals 13 residues. CDR3 sequence reads: CGDRASGANVLTF. The CDR3 DNA is TGTGGGGACAGGGCCTCTGGGGCCAACGTCCTGACTTTC.

CDR3 bases: TGTGCCAGCTCGTTACCTACAGGGGGCATGAACACTGAAGCTTTCTTT. Its protein is CASSLPTGGMNTEAFF. This sequence joins TRBV6-2 or TRBV6-3 and TRBJ1-1, with 9 bases lining up with TRBD1. Germline CDR1 is MNHEY and CDR2 is SVGEGT. After removal of 8 bases from V and 0 bases from J, the junction contained 10 bases not matched to a gene. The CDR3 runs 16 residues.

CDR3 coding DNA: TGCGCCAGCAGCTTGGCCGTGGGGCAGGGGGCGAATGAGCAGTTCTTC. Translating it yields CASSLAVGQGANEQFF. The rearrangement joins TRBV5-1 to TRBJ2-1; 8 nucleotides line up with TRBD1. Per the germline V gene, CDR1 is SGHRS and CDR2 is YFSETQ. The J segment lost 7 bases and the V segment lost 0 bases, leaving 9 bases of the junction unmatched. The CDR3 sequence is 16 residues long.

V is TRBV7-8 and J is TRBJ2-2, with D hard to call. The CDR3 consists of 12 residues. Trimming left V 1 base short and J 8 bases short, with 5 bases between. The germline CDR1 and CDR2 sequences are SGHVS and FQNEAQ. CDR3 residues: CASSLELGELFF. The CDR3 DNA sequence: TGTGCCAGCAGCTTAGAGTTAGGGGAGCTGTTTTTT.

This clonotype came up a few times. Written as DNA, the CDR3 is TGTGCCAGCAGCTTAGCGCGTGGAGGGGGCGCTACCGGAAACACCATATATTTT. Its protein is CASSLARGGGATGNTIYF. V and J are TRBV11-1 and TRBJ1-3; 7 nucleotides agree with TRBD1. V was pared by 0 bases and J by 4 bases, with 12 bases of the junction left unmatched. Per the germline V gene, CDR1 is SGHAT and CDR2 is FQDESV (reference sequence). The CDR3 runs to 18 residues.

In its sample, this clonotype was seen a few times. One end of the junction does not line up with germline, which may come from a read error. The chain links TRBV7-7 to TRBJ2-1; weak D call: TRBD2 (6 bases). The CDR3 has 15 amino acids. From germline, CDR1 is SSHAT and CDR2 FNYEAQ (reference sequence). CDR3 sequence (DNA): TGTGCTAGCAGCCCCCGGGACTCCCCGGGGAATGAGCAGTTCTTC. It encodes CASSPRDSPGNEQFF.

This clonotype has at least ten counts. The chain employs TRBV7-8 and TRBJ2-7, with D unclear. The CDR3 sequence is 14 residues long. Germline V gives CDR1 SGHVS, CDR2 FQNEAQ. V lost 5 bases, J lost 6 bases, and 17 bases lay in between. CDR3 sequence reads: CASSQQRANSEQYF. DNA for the CDR3: TGTGCCAGCAGCCAGCAGAGAGCCAACTCCGAGCAGTACTTC.

This clonotype has more than one count but fewer than ten. The genes are TRBV4-3 and TRBJ1-6; TRBD1 aligns across 8 bases. The junction had 5 bases not matched to a gene; V was cut back by 0 bases and J by 10 bases. There are 15 residues in the CDR3. Per germline, CDR1 LGHNA and CDR2 YSLEER. The DNA for the CDR3 is TGCGCCAGCAGCCAAGATGGACAGGGCGGGTCACCCCTCCACTTT. Translating it yields CASSQDGQGGSPLHF.

As regards this clonotype: A read error is possible here, since a much larger clone lies one base away. The chain couples TRBV5-1 to TRBJ2-5; D unclear. Trimming left V 0 bases short and J 3 bases short, with 12 bases between. In germline, CDR1 is SGHRS, CDR2 YFSETQ. The length of the CDR3 is 15 residues. The CDR3 DNA follows: TGCGCCAGCAGCTTGGCCTGGGGATCGGAAGAGACCCAGTACTTC. Protein sequence: CASSLAWGSEETQYF.

This chain uses TRBV5-1 with TRBJ2-1; TRBD2 aligns across 8 bases. This CDR3 is 15 amino acids long. Germline lookup yields CDR1 SGHRS and CDR2 YFSETQ. Unmatched junction bases numbered 6, after V lost 1 base and J lost 6 bases. The CDR3 sequence is CASSLWRGVSNEQFF. CDR3 nucleotide sequence: TGCGCCAGCAGCTTGTGGCGGGGGGTTAGCAATGAGCAGTTCTTC.

This clonotype showed up many times. The chain combines TRBV18 with TRBJ2-1; maybe TRBD1 (6 bases). Looked up from germline, CDR1 is KGHSH and CDR2 is LQKENI. The CDR3 sequence is 16 residues long. V lost 2 bases to trimming and J lost 10 bases, with 21 bases between them. The CDR3 here is CASSPSPLQGTPEQFF. CDR3 in DNA: TGTGCCAGCTCACCATCCCCTCTACAGGGTACCCCCGAGCAGTTCTTC.

This chain uses TRBV3-1 with TRBJ2-1; a possible D gene is TRBD2 (6 bases). V was shortened by 0 bases and J by 4 bases, with 13 bases between the two germline ends. CDR3 length equals 16 residues. In germline, CDR1 is LGHDT, CDR2 YNNKEL (reference sequence). Written as DNA, the CDR3 is TGTGCCAGCAGCCAAGAGAAGTTCGGGGGATACAATGAGCAGTTCTTC. It yields the protein CASSQEKFGGYNEQFF.

The chain links TRBV7-3 to TRBJ1-1, with D perhaps TRBD1 (5 bases). The germline V gene has CDR1 SGHTA and CDR2 FQGTGA. V lost 5 bases to trimming and J lost 1 base, with 14 bases between them. The CDR3 loop spans 15 amino acids. As DNA, the CDR3 is TGTGCCAGCAGCCCCGCGGGGGGGTCGAACACTGAAGCTTTCTTT. Protein: CASSPAGGSNTEAFF.